This T cell receptor beta chain was identified in a study of T cell changes during pregnancy in multiple sclerosis. The CDR3 length is 14 residues. Germline V gene sequence: CDR1 MNHEY, CDR2 SMNVEV (reference sequence). The V and J ends lost 3 bases and 2 bases respectively, with 9 bases between them. Clones were read by immunoSEQ multiplex PCR, and TCRdb kept only the in-frame ones, dropping some. The sample has 30,000 to 45,000 clones; about 88% are singletons. The input for sequencing was CD4+ T cells from peripheral blood mononuclear cells, taken before pregnancy. V usage is TRBV27 and J usage is TRBJ2-3; the D is unclear. This receptor was obtained from a female donor with multiple sclerosis, enrolled in a pregnancy study. The CDR3 loop reads CASSLVQPTDTQYF. The DNA for the CDR3 is TGTGCCAGCAGTTTGGTACAGCCCACAGATACGCAGTATTTT.